The clone carrying this TCR beta chain was recorded only once. The sample is drawn from a study of radiotherapy plus CTLA-4 blockade in lung cancer. Only in-frame clones appear in the TCRdb table, and some are missing; sequencing was by immunoSEQ multiplex PCR. In the table there are fewer than 75,000 clones, around 87% of which are singletons. Source: peripheral blood, taken from a patient treated with radiotherapy plus ipilimumab. The source is a human donor with non-small cell lung cancer that progressed on radiotherapy plus ipilimumab.

CDR3 region: CASSQASGTDYGYTF. The CDR3 DNA sequence: TGTGCCAGCAGCCAAGCCTCCGGGACGGACTATGGCTACACCTTC. The J gene is TRBJ1-2, the V gene TRBV4-2, with D perhaps TRBD1 (5 bases). The V end lost 1 base, the J end lost 3 bases, and 12 bases lay between the germline ends. Germline V gene sequence: CDR1 LGHNA, CDR2 YNFKEQ. The CDR3 runs to 15 residues.